Below, one T cell receptor beta chain is given with its context. This sample is part of a study of control samples from healthy donors and cancer patients. CDR3 size: 13 residues. V was cut by 6 bases and J by 7 bases, with 15 bases left in between. The germline V gene has CDR1 MNHEY and CDR2 SVGAGI. Here immunoSEQ multiplex PCR was the method, and the copy in TCRdb shows in-frame clones only, minus some. Among over 100,000 clones listed, around 90% were seen once. The chain joins TRBV6-5 to TRBJ2-5; a possible D gene is TRBD2 (5 bases). Input material: blood. The clonotype was recovered from a woman aged 18 to 35 in good health. The CDR3 region is CASSHGPAATQYF. CDR3 nucleotides: TGTGCCAGCAGCCATGGACCAGCGGCGACCCAGTACTTC.